The entry below gives a single TCR beta chain sequence along with its context. The CDR3 sequence is 16 residues long. Germline V gene sequence: CDR1 SGHVS, CDR2 FQNEAQ. Between the trimmed V and J ends, which lost 2 bases and 1 base, there was a span of 14 bases. The repertoire was sequenced with immunoSEQ multiplex PCR; TCRdb's copy has only in-frame clones and lacks some. The repertoire holds 100,000 to 120,000 clones, around 80% seen once, with 4% to 5% in the top ten. This sample was taken from a study of T cell responses to AZD1222 COVID-19 vaccine. The chain has TRBV7-8 and TRBJ1-1; possibly TRBD1 for D (5 bases). This TCR came from an adult in good health. The sample here was peripheral blood, taken on day 0 of AZD1222 vaccination. As DNA, the CDR3 is TGTGCCAGCAGCTTATTAACGACAGTGAAGAACACTGAAGCTTTCTTT. Amino acid sequence: CASSLLTTVKNTEAFF.